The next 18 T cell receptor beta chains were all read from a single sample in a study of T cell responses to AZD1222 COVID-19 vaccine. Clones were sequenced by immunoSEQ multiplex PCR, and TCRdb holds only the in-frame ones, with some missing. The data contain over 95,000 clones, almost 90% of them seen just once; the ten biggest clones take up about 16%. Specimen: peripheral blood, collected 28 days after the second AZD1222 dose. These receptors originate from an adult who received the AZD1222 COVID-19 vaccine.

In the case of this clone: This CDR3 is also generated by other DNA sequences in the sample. CDR3 protein: CASSPGGSNQPQHF. The CDR3 DNA sequence: TGTGCCAGCAGCCCTGGTGGGAGCAATCAGCCCCAGCATTTT. This rearrangement joins TRBV7-9 to TRBJ1-5; D unclear. The germline gives CDR1 SEHNR, CDR2 FQNEAQ (reference sequence). This CDR3 region has 14 residues. V dropped 5 bases and J dropped 1 base, with 9 bases sitting between them.

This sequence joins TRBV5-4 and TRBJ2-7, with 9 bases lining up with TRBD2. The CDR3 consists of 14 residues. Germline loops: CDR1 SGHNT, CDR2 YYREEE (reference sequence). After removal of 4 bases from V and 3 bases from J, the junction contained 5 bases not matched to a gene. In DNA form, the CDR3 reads TGTGCCAGCAGCGGCGGGAGGGCCGGCTACGAGCAGTACTTC. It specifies CASSGGRAGYEQYF.

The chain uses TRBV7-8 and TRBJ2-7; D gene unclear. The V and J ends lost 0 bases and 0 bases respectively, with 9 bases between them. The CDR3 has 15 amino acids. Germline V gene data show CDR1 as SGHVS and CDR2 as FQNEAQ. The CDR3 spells CASSLARQVSYEQYF. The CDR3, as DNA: TGTGCCAGCAGCTTAGCGCGGCAGGTCTCCTACGAGCAGTACTTC.

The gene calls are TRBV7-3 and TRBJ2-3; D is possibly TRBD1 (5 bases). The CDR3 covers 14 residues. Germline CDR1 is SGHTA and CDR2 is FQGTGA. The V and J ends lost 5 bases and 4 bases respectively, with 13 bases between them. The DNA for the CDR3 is TGTGCCAGCAGCCCACAGGAATTCCCAGATACGCAGTATTTT. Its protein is CASSPQEFPDTQYF.

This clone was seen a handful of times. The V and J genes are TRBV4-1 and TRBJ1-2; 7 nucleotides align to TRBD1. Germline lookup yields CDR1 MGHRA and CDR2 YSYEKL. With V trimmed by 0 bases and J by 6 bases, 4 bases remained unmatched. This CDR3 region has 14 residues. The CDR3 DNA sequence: TGCGCCAGCAGCCAAGAACGGACAGGTGATGGCTACACCTTC. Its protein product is CASSQERTGDGYTF.

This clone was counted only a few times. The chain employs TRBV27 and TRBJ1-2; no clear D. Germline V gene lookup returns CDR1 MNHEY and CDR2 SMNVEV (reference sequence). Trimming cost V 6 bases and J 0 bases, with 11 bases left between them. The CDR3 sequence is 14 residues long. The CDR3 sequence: CASRKSGSNYGYTF. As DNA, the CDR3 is TGTGCCAGCAGAAAAAGCGGATCTAACTATGGCTACACCTTC.

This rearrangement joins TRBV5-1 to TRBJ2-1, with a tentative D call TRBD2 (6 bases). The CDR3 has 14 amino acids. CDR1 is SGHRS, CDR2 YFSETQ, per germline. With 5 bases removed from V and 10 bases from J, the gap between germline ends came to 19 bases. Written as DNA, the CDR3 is TGCGCCAGCAGTCTCGGAGGGTGGTCCGGGGAGCAGTTCTTC. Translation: CASSLGGWSGEQFF.

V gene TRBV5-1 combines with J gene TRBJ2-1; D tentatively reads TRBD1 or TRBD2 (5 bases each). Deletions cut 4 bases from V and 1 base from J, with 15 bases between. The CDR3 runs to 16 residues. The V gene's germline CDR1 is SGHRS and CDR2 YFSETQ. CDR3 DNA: TGCGCCAGCAGCCTGGGACCCGGGAATTCCTACAATGAGCAGTTCTTC. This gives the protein CASSLGPGNSYNEQFF.

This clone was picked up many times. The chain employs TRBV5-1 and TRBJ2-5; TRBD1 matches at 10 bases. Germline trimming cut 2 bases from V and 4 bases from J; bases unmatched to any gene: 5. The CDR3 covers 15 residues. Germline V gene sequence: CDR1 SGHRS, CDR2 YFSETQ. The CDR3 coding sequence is TGCGCCAGCAGCTTTTTAGGACAGGGGGGAGAGACCCAGTACTTC. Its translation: CASSFLGQGGETQYF. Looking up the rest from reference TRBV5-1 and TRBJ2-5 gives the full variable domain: KAGVTQTPRYLIKTRGQQVTLSCSPISGHRSVSWYQQTPGQGLQFLFEYFSETQRNKGNFPGRFSGRQFSNSRSEMNVSTLELGDSALYLCASSFLGQGGETQYFGPGTRLLVL.

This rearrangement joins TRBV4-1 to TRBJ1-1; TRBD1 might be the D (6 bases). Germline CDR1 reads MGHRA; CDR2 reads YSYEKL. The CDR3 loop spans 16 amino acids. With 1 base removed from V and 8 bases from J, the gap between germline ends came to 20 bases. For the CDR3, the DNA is TGCGCCAGCAGCCAAGTGCCCCTAGTAAGGACAGTCGAAGCTTTCTTT. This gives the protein CASSQVPLVRTVEAFF.

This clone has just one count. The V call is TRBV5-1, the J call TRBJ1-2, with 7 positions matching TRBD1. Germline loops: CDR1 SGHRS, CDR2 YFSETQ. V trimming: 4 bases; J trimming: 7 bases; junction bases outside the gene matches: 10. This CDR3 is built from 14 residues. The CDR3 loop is CASSPIDRVGGYTF. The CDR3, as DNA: TGCGCCAGCAGCCCAATTGACAGGGTTGGTGGCTACACCTTC.

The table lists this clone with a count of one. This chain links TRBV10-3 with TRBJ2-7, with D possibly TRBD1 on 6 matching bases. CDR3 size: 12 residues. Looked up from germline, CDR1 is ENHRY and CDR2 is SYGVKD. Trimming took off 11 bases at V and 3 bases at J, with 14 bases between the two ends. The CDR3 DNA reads TGTGCCGTTGGGCAGACAGGCTACGAGCAGTACTTC. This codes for CAVGQTGYEQYF.

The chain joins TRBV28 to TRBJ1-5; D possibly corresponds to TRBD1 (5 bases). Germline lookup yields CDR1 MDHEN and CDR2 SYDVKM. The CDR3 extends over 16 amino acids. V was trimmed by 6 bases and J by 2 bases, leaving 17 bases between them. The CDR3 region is CASSRDFSSGNQPQHF. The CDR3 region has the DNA TGTGCCAGCAGCCGGGACTTCTCATCGGGCAATCAGCCCCAGCATTTT. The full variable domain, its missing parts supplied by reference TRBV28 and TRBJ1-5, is DVKVTQSSRYLVKRTGEKVFLECVQDMDHENMFWYRQDPGLGLRLIYFSYDVKMKEKGDIPEGYSVSREKKERFSLILESASTNQTSMYLCASSRDFSSGNQPQHFGDGTRLSIL.

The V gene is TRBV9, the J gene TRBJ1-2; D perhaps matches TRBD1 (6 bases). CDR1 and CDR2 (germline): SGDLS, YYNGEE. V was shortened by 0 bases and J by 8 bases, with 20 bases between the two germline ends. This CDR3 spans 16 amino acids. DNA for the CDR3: TGTGCCAGCAGCGTAGAGGTCGGGGGCGGGCGCCGAGGCTACACCTTC. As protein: CASSVEVGGGRRGYTF.

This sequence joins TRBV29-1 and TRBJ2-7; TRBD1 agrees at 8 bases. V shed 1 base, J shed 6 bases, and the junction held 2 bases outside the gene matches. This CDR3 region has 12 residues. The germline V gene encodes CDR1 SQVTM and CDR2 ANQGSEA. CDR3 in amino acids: CSVEGTGSEQYF. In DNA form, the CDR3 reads TGCAGCGTTGAAGGGACAGGGAGCGAGCAGTACTTC.

The CDR3 region has the DNA TGTGCCAGCAGCTTACGGGCCGGACAACTGAACACTGAAGCTTTCTTT. This translates into CASSLRAGQLNTEAFF. The genes are TRBV7-6 and TRBJ1-1, with D perhaps matching TRBD1 (5 bases). Trimming took off 2 bases at V and 0 bases at J, with 13 bases between the two ends. In germline, CDR1 is SGHVS, CDR2 FNYEAQ. The CDR3 has 16 residues.

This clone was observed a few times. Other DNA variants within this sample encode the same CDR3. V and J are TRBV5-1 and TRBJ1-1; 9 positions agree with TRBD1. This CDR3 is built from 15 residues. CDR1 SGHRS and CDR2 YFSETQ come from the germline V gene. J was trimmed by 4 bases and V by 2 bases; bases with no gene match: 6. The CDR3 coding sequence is TGCGCCAGCAGCTTAGAGGGACAGGGATCCACTGAAGCTTTCTTT. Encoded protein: CASSLEGQGSTEAFF.

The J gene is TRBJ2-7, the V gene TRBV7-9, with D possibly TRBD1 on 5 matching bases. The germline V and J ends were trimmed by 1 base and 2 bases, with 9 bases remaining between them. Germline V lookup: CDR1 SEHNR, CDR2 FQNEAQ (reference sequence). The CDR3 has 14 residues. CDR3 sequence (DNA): TGTGCCAGCAGCTTAGGTGGGGCAGCCTACGAGCAGTACTTC. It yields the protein CASSLGGAAYEQYF.